This T cell receptor beta chain emerged from a study of beta chain features in type 1 diabetes. Regarding this clone: The antigen remains undetermined.

Populations isolated by sorting all had purity greater than 95%. The study's findings and limits: People with Type 1 diabetes carried modestly yet significantly shorter TCRB CDR3s in all four CD4+ subsets.

The authors reverse transcribed all of the isolated RNA, so sequencing captured expressed TCRB transcripts. TCRdb's table, derived via immunoSEQ multiplex PCR, lists solely in-frame clones and lacks some. This table has over 600,000 clones, around 12% appearing once. Germline V gives CDR1 LGHNA, CDR2 YSLEER. Trimming pared 0 bases from V and 4 bases from J, leaving 9 bases between. This CDR3 region has 14 residues. The chain carries TRBV4-3 and TRBJ1-1; D uncertain. The receptor was isolated from a man aged 25-40 years with type 1 diabetes. The sample comprised naive CD4+ T cells from blood. The CDR3 spells CASSQDRDGTEAFF. For the CDR3, the DNA is TGCGCCAGCAGCCAAGATAGGGATGGCACTGAAGCTTTCTTT.